What follows are 25 T cell receptor beta chains derived from one specimen sequenced in a study of shared clonotypes between healthy human individuals (TCRdb year 2020). The protocol used for the library was the immunoSEQ multiplex PCR assay. The source is immuneACCESS, and TCRdb retained only in-frame sequences with V and J called. Part of the clones is not carried over; for the studies checked, unresolved V genes explain less than half of this, and the remainder is unexplained. The sample profile shows around 990,000 clones; approximately 77% of them were found once. Almost 0.9% of the sample lies in the top ten. The specimen was memory CD4+ T cells from PBMCs. Read against the paper, the sample's cell subset or site label means: CD45RA-negative fraction. The receptors were gathered from a man between 18 and 35 years old in good health. Some clones in this sample may be carry-over from other donors' samples.

J is TRBJ1-2 and V is TRBV28; TRBD1 matches 9 bases. This CDR3 has 16 residues. With V trimmed by 2 bases and J by 2 bases, 6 bases remained unmatched. Germline V gene lookup returns CDR1 MDHEN and CDR2 SYDVKM. CDR3: CASSLMLGQGNYGYTF. The CDR3 region has the DNA TGTGCCAGCAGTTTAATGTTGGGACAGGGAAACTATGGCTACACCTTC.

This clone showed up just once. The chain links TRBV11-1 to TRBJ2-1; TRBD2 aligns across 8 bases. V lost 5 bases, J lost 0 bases, and 3 bases stayed unmatched. Per germline, CDR1 SGHAT and CDR2 FQDESV (reference sequence). The CDR3 is 15 residues long. CDR3 nucleotides: TGTGCCAGCAGCACTACTAGCGGCTCCTACAATGAGCAGTTCTTC. The encoded protein is CASSTTSGSYNEQFF.

The rearrangement links TRBV7-3 to TRBJ2-5, with D tentatively TRBD2 (6 bases). The CDR3 is 14 residues long. V was pared by 4 bases and J by 5 bases, with 14 bases between. The germline CDR1 and CDR2 sequences are SGHTA and FQGTGA. CDR3 DNA: TGTGCCAGCAGCTCCCAAGGTGGGAGGGAGACCCAGTACTTC. This gives the protein CASSSQGGRETQYF.

The J gene is TRBJ2-7, the V gene TRBV7-2; possible D gene TRBD2, 6 bases. The V end was cut by 1 base, the J end by 5 bases, with 12 bases between. The CDR3 is 14 amino acids. CDR1 is SGHTA, CDR2 FQGNSA, per germline. The CDR3, as DNA: TGTGCCAGCAGCTTAGGAGGAGGGGTCGACGAGCAGTACTTC. Translation gives CASSLGGGVDEQYF. Full variable domain (rest looked up from reference TRBV7-2 and TRBJ2-7): GAGVSQSPSNKVTEKGKDVELRCDPISGHTALYWYRQSLGQGLEFLIYFQGNSAPDKSGLPSDRFSAERTGGSVSTLTIQRTQQEDSAVYLCASSLGGGVDEQYFGPGTRLTVT.

This clone was observed a few times. The chain carries TRBV27 and TRBJ2-7, with D possibly being TRBD2 (7 bases). Between the trimmed V and J ends, which lost 2 bases and 1 base, there was a span of 12 bases. The CDR3 extends over 15 amino acids. Germline assignment: CDR1 MNHEY and CDR2 SMNVEV (reference sequence). Here the CDR3 reads CASSLKGRGSYEQYF. CDR3 DNA sequence: TGTGCCAGCAGTTTAAAAGGGAGGGGGTCCTACGAGCAGTACTTC.

V is TRBV27 and J is TRBJ2-7; either TRBD1 or TRBD2 may fit D (5 bases each). Germline V gene lookup returns CDR1 MNHEY and CDR2 SMNVEV (reference sequence). V lost 2 bases to trimming and J lost 4 bases, with 15 bases between them. This CDR3 has 15 amino acids. The CDR3 nucleotides are TGTGCCAGCAGTTTAAGGTCCGGGGACGGGTACGAGCAGTACTTC. Protein sequence: CASSLRSGDGYEQYF.

This sequence joins TRBV5-1 and TRBJ2-7; possible D gene TRBD2, 5 bases. V was pared by 4 bases and J by 5 bases, with 10 bases between. The CDR3 sequence is 12 residues long. In germline, CDR1 is SGHRS, CDR2 YFSETQ. The CDR3 bases are TGCGCCAGCAGCCCCCCGGGAAACGAGCAGTACTTC. Protein: CASSPPGNEQYF.

The rearrangement links TRBV28 to TRBJ1-5, with 7 bases fitting TRBD1. The germline gives CDR1 MDHEN, CDR2 SYDVKM. J lost 6 bases, V lost 5 bases, and 10 bases had no gene match. The CDR3 extends over 15 amino acids. CDR3 in amino acids: CASSSVTGRGQPQHF. For the CDR3, the DNA is TGTGCCAGCAGTAGCGTGACAGGGCGAGGTCAGCCCCAGCATTTT.

For the CDR3, the DNA is TGTGCCAGCAGCCTAACCCAGAATACTAACTATGGCTACACCTTC. Residues: CASSLTQNTNYGYTF. This rearrangement joins TRBV5-5 to TRBJ1-2; D remains ambiguous. Germline loops: CDR1 SGHKS, CDR2 YYEKEE (reference sequence). The CDR3 spans 15 residues. V lost 4 bases, J lost 0 bases, and 13 bases lay in between. The full variable domain, in which reference TRBV5-5 and TRBJ1-2 provide the parts outside the CDR3, is DAGVTQSPTHLIKTRGQQVTLRCSPISGHKSVSWYQQVLGQGPQFIFQYYEKEERGRGNFPDRFSARQFPNYSSELNVNALLLGDSALYLCASSLTQNTNYGYTFGSGTRLTVV.

V gene TRBV20-1 combines with J gene TRBJ1-2; 7 nucleotides align to TRBD1. Germline V CDR1 and CDR2: DFQATT, SNEGSKA (reference sequence). CDR3 length: 11 amino acids. V lost 5 bases to trimming and J lost 8 bases; unmatched junction nucleotides: 5. As DNA, the CDR3 is TGCAGTGCTGGCAGGGGGTCCGGCTACACCTTC. This encodes CSAGRGSGYTF.

This clone was counted only a few times. This sequence joins TRBV6-5 and TRBJ2-6, with D possibly matching TRBD2 (5 bases). Between the trimmed V and J ends, which lost 6 bases and 1 base, there was a span of 7 bases. The CDR3 totals 14 residues. CDR1 and CDR2 from the germline V gene are MNHEY and SVGAGI. CDR3 DNA sequence: TGTGCCAGCAGCGGACTGTCTGGGGCCAACGTCCTGACTTTC. As protein: CASSGLSGANVLTF.

The J gene is TRBJ2-5, the V gene TRBV2, with D perhaps TRBD1 (5 bases). The CDR3 is made up of 13 amino acids. Trimming removed 3 bases from V and 4 bases from J, with 9 bases in between. Per the germline V gene, CDR1 is SNHLY and CDR2 is FYNNEI. This CDR3 reads CASSEPQGETQYF. CDR3 sequence (DNA): TGTGCCAGCAGTGAGCCCCAGGGAGAGACCCAGTACTTC.

This chain uses TRBV2 with TRBJ2-1, with TRBD2 matching over 7 bases. In germline, CDR1 is SNHLY, CDR2 FYNNEI. The length of the CDR3 is 16 residues. With 5 bases clipped from V and 3 bases from J, the junction kept 10 bases outside the gene matches. CDR3 sequence (DNA): TGTGCCAGCAGTCCCACAGGACTAGGTAACTACAATGAGCAGTTCTTC. Translating gives CASSPTGLGNYNEQFF.

This chain links TRBV7-6 with TRBJ1-4; a weak D match, TRBD1 (5 bases). Germline CDR1 reads SGHVS; CDR2 reads FNYEAQ. The germline V and J ends were trimmed by 7 bases and 7 bases, with 13 bases remaining between them. This CDR3 comprises 13 residues. CDR3 DNA sequence: TGTGCCAGCACGCAGGGACCGGGTGAAAAACTGTTTTTT. It specifies CASTQGPGEKLFF.

This clone came up once. The junction departs from the called germline gene at one end, perhaps through a read error. The chain uses TRBV7-3 and TRBJ2-5; D is undetermined. Looked up from germline, CDR1 is SGHTA and CDR2 is FQGTGA. This CDR3 spans 13 amino acids. This chain's CDR3 is CASSVTQKETQYF. For the CDR3, the DNA is TGTGCCAGCAGCGTAACACAAAAAGAGACCCAGTACTTC.

This chain joins TRBV5-4 and TRBJ2-2; TRBD2 is a possible D gene (5 bases). V lost 2 bases and J 5 bases, leaving 10 bases between the germline ends. The CDR3 sequence is 14 residues long. Per the germline V gene, CDR1 is SGHNT and CDR2 is YYREEE (reference sequence). The CDR3 region is CASSFQRNTGELFF. The CDR3 nucleotides read TGTGCCAGCAGCTTCCAGCGGAATACCGGGGAGCTGTTTTTT.

Comments on this clone: Other DNA variants within this sample encode the same CDR3. This chain joins TRBV20-1 and TRBJ2-1, with unresolved D. V lost 1 base and J 3 bases, leaving 1 base between the germline ends. CDR3 length: 11 amino acids. Germline V gene sequence: CDR1 DFQATT, CDR2 SNEGSKA (reference sequence). The CDR3 sequence: CSARGYNEQFF. CDR3 DNA: TGCAGTGCTAGAGGCTACAATGAGCAGTTCTTC.

The rearrangement uses TRBV4-3 and TRBJ2-2; possibly TRBD1 for D (6 bases). The V gene lost 1 base and the J gene lost 1 base, with 16 bases spanning the gap. This CDR3 contains 18 residues. Germline CDR1 LGHNA, CDR2 YSLEER. The CDR3 loop reads CASSQVFTGTKNTGELFF. Here the CDR3 DNA reads TGCGCCAGCAGCCAAGTTTTCACCGGGACAAAGAACACCGGGGAGCTGTTTTTT.

The V call is TRBV9, the J call TRBJ2-5; tentative D call: TRBD1 (6 bases). This CDR3 comprises 15 residues. Germline V gene lookup returns CDR1 SGDLS and CDR2 YYNGEE. The V gene lost 0 bases and the J gene lost 4 bases, with 13 bases spanning the gap. This CDR3 is CASSVVEGRGETQYF. As DNA, the CDR3 is TGTGCCAGCAGCGTAGTAGAGGGCAGGGGAGAGACCCAGTACTTC.

Notes on this clone: The sample contains more than one DNA sequence encoding this CDR3. V and J are TRBV27 and TRBJ2-5; D not resolved. Germline V gene lookup returns CDR1 MNHEY and CDR2 SMNVEV (reference sequence). V lost 6 bases to trimming and J lost 5 bases, with 7 bases between them. The CDR3 contains 11 residues. This chain's CDR3 is CASSLGETQYF. CDR3 DNA sequence: TGTGCCAGCAGCCTCGGGGAGACCCAGTACTTC.

V is TRBV19 and J is TRBJ1-1; possible D gene TRBD1, 5 bases. Germline V gives CDR1 LNHDA, CDR2 SQIVND (reference sequence). The CDR3 has 13 residues. The V end was cut by 2 bases, the J end by 4 bases, with 8 bases between. CDR3 nucleotides: TGTGCCAGTAGTATAAATCAGGGCACTGAAGCTTTCTTT. Translated, it gives CASSINQGTEAFF.

This clone was found many times. Different DNA sequences within this sample yield the same CDR3. The chain links TRBV19 to TRBJ1-1; D is uncertain. The CDR3 extends over 14 amino acids. The germline V gene encodes CDR1 LNHDA and CDR2 SQIVND (reference sequence). Trimming stripped 1 base from V and 1 base from J, with 7 bases between. The CDR3 protein is CASSIVGRNTEAFF. The CDR3 coding sequence is TGTGCCAGTAGTATAGTGGGCCGGAACACTGAAGCTTTCTTT.

Details on this clone: Different DNA sequences within this sample yield the same CDR3. This rearrangement joins TRBV6-5 to TRBJ2-3; D is undetermined. V lost 8 bases and J 4 bases, leaving 7 bases between the germline ends. The V gene's germline CDR1 is MNHEY and CDR2 SVGAGI. This CDR3 has 11 amino acids. The CDR3 sequence: CASRRADTQYF. The CDR3 DNA reads TGTGCCAGCCGTAGGGCAGATACGCAGTATTTT.

This clone has a single count. The chain recombines TRBV7-8 with TRBJ2-3; weak D call: TRBD2 (6 bases). The CDR3 length is 15 residues. The germline V and J ends were trimmed by 2 bases and 0 bases, with 9 bases remaining between them. Per the germline V gene, CDR1 is SGHVS and CDR2 is FQNEAQ. This chain's CDR3 is CASSLRGTSTDTQYF. The CDR3 DNA reads TGTGCCAGCAGCTTACGGGGGACTAGCACAGATACGCAGTATTTT.

The chain carries TRBV2 and TRBJ1-5, with 8 bases that match TRBD1. Germline CDR1 SNHLY, CDR2 FYNNEI. Trimming removed 4 bases from V and 0 bases from J; junction bases left unmatched: 8. The CDR3 is 17 residues long. In DNA form, the CDR3 reads TGTGCCAGCAGTGTCACAGGGGGTCGGGGTAGCAATCAGCCCCAGCATTTT. Protein sequence: CASSVTGGRGSNQPQHF.